The rows below give T cell receptor beta chains drawn from one sample of a study of blood T cell repertoires in COVID-19. TCRdb's copy holds only in-frame clones and misses some; the assay was immunoSEQ multiplex PCR. Of 500,000 or so clones in the sample, about nine tenths were seen once. Sequenced: PBMCs or T cells enriched from blood (not recorded which). The origin of the receptors is a woman younger than 35 who had recovered from COVID-19. The CDR3 runs from the conserved cysteine through the conserved F or W. Fields, in order: J gene, D gene, V gene, CDR3 length, clone size, CDR3 DNA, CDR3 protein. A D gene is named only where the DNA matches it firmly. For some rows the clone size is stated as once, few or many, or as a class when expanded; others skip it.

>TRBJ2-5|-|TRBV7-9|14|few
TGTGCCAGCAGCTCCTTAGGGGTCCAAGAGACCCAGTACTTC
CASSSLGVQETQYF
>TRBJ2-7|TRBD1|TRBV14|16|-
TGTGCCAGCAGCCAAGGGAGGACAGGGGCGTACGTCGAGCAGTACTTC
CASSQGRTGAYVEQYF
>TRBJ2-3|TRBD1|TRBV10-3|18|-
TGTGCCATCAGTGACGCATCCGGGACAGGGGGCTTAGAAGATACGCAGTATTTT
CAISDASGTGGLEDTQYF
>TRBJ2-6|-|TRBV28|16|-
TGTGCCAGCAGCCAAGATCGGTATCCTGGGGCCAACGTCCTGACTTTC
CASSQDRYPGANVLTF
>TRBJ1-4|TRBD1|TRBV30|16|-
TGTGCCTGGACCCACAGGGGGACAGGGTTAACTGAAAAACTGTTTTTT
CAWTHRGTGLTEKLFF
>TRBJ1-2|-|TRBV18|14|-
TGTGCCAGCTCCCCCCAAGGGGGAGAATATGGCTACACCTTC
CASSPQGGEYGYTF
>TRBJ1-1|-|TRBV25-1|14|few
TGTGCCAGCAGTGACGGACAGCCGAACACTGAAGCTTTCTTT
CASSDGQPNTEAFF
>TRBJ2-3|-|TRBV7-8|15|few
TGTGCCAGCAGCTTAACAGGGGGGGGCAAAGATACGCAGTATTTT
CASSLTGGGKDTQYF
>TRBJ1-1|-|TRBV3-1/TRBV3-2|15|-
TGTGCCAGCAGACTCCAGGGAGGGGGGAACACTGAAGCTTTCTTT
CASRLQGGGNTEAFF
>TRBJ2-5|-|TRBV11-2|14|-
TGTGCCAGCAGCCCTCCGGTTGGAGGAGAGACCCAGTACTTC
CASSPPVGGETQYF
>TRBJ2-1|TRBD2|TRBV6-4|14|-
TGTGCCAGCAGCGTCGGGACTACCTACAATGAGCAGTTCTTC
CASSVGTTYNEQFF
>TRBJ1-1|TRBD1|TRBV5-1|16|-
TGCGCCAGCAGCTTTACAGGGGGTAAGGTGAACACTGAAGCTTTCTTT
CASSFTGGKVNTEAFF
>TRBJ2-3|-|TRBV5-1|16|once
TGCGCCAGCACCAAAATAGGGGGGGTCGGCACAGATACGCAGTATTTT
CASTKIGGVGTDTQYF
>TRBJ2-3|TRBD2|TRBV4-1|18|once
TGCGCCAGCAGCCCCCGTACTCGCCTAGCGGGGGGGGCAGATACGCAGTATTTT
CASSPRTRLAGGADTQYF
>TRBJ2-2|-|TRBV1|19|-
TGCACCAGCAGCCAAGCCACTTACTTAACAACAGAAAACACCGGGGAGCTGTTTTTT
CTSSQATYLTTENTGELFF